The 10 T cell receptor beta chains given below trace back to one sample, sequenced in a study of Graves' ophthalmopathy and Graves' hyperthyroidism (dated by TCRdb to between 2018 and 2020). TCRdb shows the sequencer as Illumina HiSeq 2000. TCR beta CDR3 regions were amplified from RNA transcripts for repertoire sequencing. A first-round RT-PCR used HTBI primers with the Qiagen OneStep RT-PCR kit, followed by a second-round multiplex PCR, size selection and purification. The public reads were reanalyzed by TCRdb: fastp trimming at Q25, MiXCR alignment, in-frame beta chains only. CDR3 protein sequences are deduplicated, and each keeps its most common genes and DNA. The sample contains 580,000 or so distinct CDR3 sequences, about 40% of them found a single time. In total, the top ten clones hold about 4.6% of the sample. Specimen: peripheral blood or thyroid tissue (not recorded which). Every receptor here comes from an adult man with Graves' hyperthyroidism.

This clonotype has a count of ten or more. This chain links TRBV20-1 with TRBJ2-7; 12 nucleotides agree with TRBD2. This CDR3 is built from 16 residues. V dropped 7 bases and J dropped 2; count of bases not matched to a gene: 12. Germline CDR1 DFQATT, CDR2 SNEGSKA (reference sequence). CDR3 DNA: TGCAGTGTTCCCCGACTAGCGGGGGCCACTACCTACGAGCAGTACTTC. Amino acids: CSVPRLAGATTYEQYF.

This clonotype was observed a handful of times. This chain joins TRBV6-1 and TRBJ2-5; 10 bases are a match to TRBD2. CDR3 length: 16 amino acids. V trimming: 1 base; J trimming: 4 bases; junction bases outside the gene matches: 6. The germline gives CDR1 MNHNS, CDR2 SASEGT. CDR3 sequence reads: CASSEGLAGVGETQYF. CDR3 coding DNA: TGTGCCAGCAGTGAAGGTCTAGCGGGAGTTGGAGAGACCCAGTACTTC.

This clonotype has at least ten counts. The chain combines TRBV7-2 with TRBJ1-1; possibly TRBD1 for D (6 bases). V dropped 1 base and J dropped 4 bases, with 13 bases sitting between them. This CDR3 spans 15 amino acids. The V gene's germline CDR1 is SGHTA and CDR2 FQGNSA. This CDR3 reads CASSLDGGPGTEAFF. DNA for the CDR3: TGTGCCAGCAGCTTAGATGGGGGGCCAGGCACTGAAGCTTTCTTT.

At least ten counts were recorded for this clonotype. This chain links TRBV24-1 with TRBJ1-2; unclear D gene. Per the germline V gene, CDR1 is KGHDR and CDR2 is SFDVKD. The V end lost 10 bases, the J end lost 1 base, and 9 bases lay between the germline ends. The CDR3 is made up of 12 amino acids. The CDR3 sequence is CATYSNNYGYTF. CDR3 DNA sequence: TGTGCCACGTACTCAAATAACTATGGCTACACCTTC.

As to this clonotype: A read error may explain this, as a much larger clone is one base away. The J gene is TRBJ1-2, the V gene TRBV5-1; D call uncertain. The CDR3 is 12 residues long. CDR1 is SGHRS and CDR2 is YFSETQ in the germline V gene. CDR3 coding DNA: TGCGTCAGCAGCTTGGCCAGCTATGGCTACACCTTC. Encoded protein: CVSSLASYGYTF. Full variable domain (remainder filled in from reference TRBV5-1 and TRBJ1-2): KAGVTQTPRYLIKTRGQQVTLSCSPISGHRSVSWYQQTPGQGLQFLFEYFSETQRNKGNFPGRFSGRQFSNSRSEMNVSTLELGDSALYLCVSSLASYGYTFGSGTRLTVV.

This clonotype has ten or more counts. This chain links TRBV7-9 with TRBJ1-1, with 8 bases matching TRBD1. J was trimmed by 3 bases and V by 5 bases; bases with no gene match: 8. Germline loops: CDR1 SEHNR, CDR2 FQNEAQ (reference sequence). This CDR3 is built from 15 residues. CDR3 amino acids: CASSLGQGEDTEAFF. CDR3 in DNA: TGTGCCAGCAGCCTAGGACAGGGTGAAGACACTGAAGCTTTCTTT.

This clonotype has at least ten counts. The chain couples TRBV6-5 to TRBJ2-5, with D possibly matching TRBD1 (5 bases). Germline CDR1 reads MNHEY; CDR2 reads SVGAGI. The CDR3 runs 15 residues. V shed 0 bases and J shed 4 bases, with 12 bases lying between them. CDR3 DNA: TGTGCCAGCAGTTACTCGGGTCAGGGCACAGAGACCCAGTACTTC. As protein: CASSYSGQGTETQYF.

This clonotype was picked up a small number of times. The chain employs TRBV7-3 and TRBJ1-4; D is unclear. CDR3 length equals 15 residues. The germline V gene encodes CDR1 SGHTA and CDR2 FQGTGA. The V and J ends lost 1 base and 7 bases respectively, with 13 bases between them. CDR3 coding DNA: TGTGCCAGCAGCTTAAGCGGAGGTTCCTTTGAAAAACTGTTTTTT. Protein product: CASSLSGGSFEKLFF.

This chain uses TRBV7-9 with TRBJ1-1; D possibly corresponds to TRBD1 (6 bases). This CDR3 has 19 amino acids. In germline, CDR1 is SEHNR, CDR2 FQNEAQ (reference sequence). Trimming removed 2 bases from V and 6 bases from J, with 28 bases in between. The CDR3 DNA follows: TGTGCCAGCAGCTTATTCCCCTTTACGCGGGGGGCCAGGGACGCTGAAGCTTTCTTT. This translates into CASSLFPFTRGARDAEAFF.

The chain carries TRBV7-3 and TRBJ2-5; 10 nucleotides align to TRBD1. V shed 2 bases, J shed 2 bases, and the junction held 5 bases outside the gene matches. Germline V gene data show CDR1 as SGHTA and CDR2 as FQGTGA. The CDR3 is made up of 16 amino acids. CDR3: CASSLGQGVWQETQYF. The CDR3 DNA reads as TGTGCCAGCAGCTTAGGACAGGGGGTTTGGCAAGAGACCCAGTACTTC. The variable domain in full, completed from reference TRBV7-3 and TRBJ2-5, reads GAGVSQTPSNKVTEKGKYVELRCDPISGHTALYWYRQSLGQGPEFLIYFQGTGAADDSGLPNDRFFAVRPEGSVSTLKIQRTERGDSAVYLCASSLGQGVWQETQYFGPGTRLLVL.